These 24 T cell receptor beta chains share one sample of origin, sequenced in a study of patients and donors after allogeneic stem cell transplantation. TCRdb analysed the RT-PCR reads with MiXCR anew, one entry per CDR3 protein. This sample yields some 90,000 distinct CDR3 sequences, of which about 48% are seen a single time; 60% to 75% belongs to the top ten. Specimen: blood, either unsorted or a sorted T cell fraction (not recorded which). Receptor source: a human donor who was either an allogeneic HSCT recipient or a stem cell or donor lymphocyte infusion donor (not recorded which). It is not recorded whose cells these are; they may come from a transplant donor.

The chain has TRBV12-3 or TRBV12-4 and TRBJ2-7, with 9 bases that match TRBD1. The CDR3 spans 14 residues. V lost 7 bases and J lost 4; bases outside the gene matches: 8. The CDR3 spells CASTPGTGKYEQYF. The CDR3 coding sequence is TGTGCCAGCACCCCCGGGACAGGGAAGTACGAGCAGTACTTC.

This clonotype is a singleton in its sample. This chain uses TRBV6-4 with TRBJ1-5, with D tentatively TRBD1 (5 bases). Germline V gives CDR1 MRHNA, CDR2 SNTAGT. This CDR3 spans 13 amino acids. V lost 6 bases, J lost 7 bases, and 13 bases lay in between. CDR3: CASSFARDQPQHF. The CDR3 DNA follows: TGTGCCAGCAGCTTCGCTCGGGACCAGCCCCAGCATTTT.

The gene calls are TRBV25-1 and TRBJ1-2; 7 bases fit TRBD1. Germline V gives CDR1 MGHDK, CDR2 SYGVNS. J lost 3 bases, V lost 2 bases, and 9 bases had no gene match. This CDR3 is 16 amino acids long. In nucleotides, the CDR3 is TGTGCCAGCAGTGAAGTTAGGGGGACAGACCACTATGGCTACACCTTC. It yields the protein CASSEVRGTDHYGYTF.

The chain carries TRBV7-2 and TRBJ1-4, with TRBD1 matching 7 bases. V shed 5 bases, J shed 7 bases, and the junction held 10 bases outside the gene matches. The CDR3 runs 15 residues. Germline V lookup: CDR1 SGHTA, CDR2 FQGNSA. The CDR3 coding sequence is TGTGCCAGCAGCCCCGCGAGGGGGCGAGGTGAAAAACTGTTTTTT. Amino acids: CASSPARGRGEKLFF.

The CDR3 reads CASSVGQGFNTEAFF. CDR3 sequence (DNA): TGTGCCAGCAGCGTCGGACAGGGCTTCAACACTGAAGCTTTCTTT. V is TRBV9 and J is TRBJ1-1; 8 nucleotides line up with TRBD1. Per germline, CDR1 SGDLS and CDR2 YYNGEE. V lost 2 bases, J lost 2 bases, and 5 bases stayed unmatched. The CDR3 runs 15 residues.

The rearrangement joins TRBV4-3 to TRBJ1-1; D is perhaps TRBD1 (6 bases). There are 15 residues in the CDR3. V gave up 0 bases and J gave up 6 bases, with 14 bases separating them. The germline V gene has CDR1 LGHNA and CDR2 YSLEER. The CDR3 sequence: CASSQEKGGKAEAFF. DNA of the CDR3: TGCGCCAGCAGCCAAGAGAAGGGGGGAAAAGCTGAAGCTTTCTTT.

Written as DNA, the CDR3 is TGCAGTGCTGATGGACGAGCCCGGGAGTCACCCCTCCACTTT. Translating it yields CSADGRARESPLHF. This chain connects TRBV20-1 to TRBJ1-6; D unclear. Germline lookup yields CDR1 DFQATT and CDR2 SNEGSKA (reference sequence). The CDR3 covers 14 residues. Trimming cost V 5 bases and J 10 bases, with 18 bases left between them.

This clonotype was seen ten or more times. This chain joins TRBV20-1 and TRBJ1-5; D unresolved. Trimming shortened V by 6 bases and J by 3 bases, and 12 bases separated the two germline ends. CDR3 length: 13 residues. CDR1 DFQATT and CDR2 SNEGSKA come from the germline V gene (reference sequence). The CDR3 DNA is TGCAGTGCGAGGGTCGAACACAATCAGCCCCAGCATTTT. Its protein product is CSARVEHNQPQHF.

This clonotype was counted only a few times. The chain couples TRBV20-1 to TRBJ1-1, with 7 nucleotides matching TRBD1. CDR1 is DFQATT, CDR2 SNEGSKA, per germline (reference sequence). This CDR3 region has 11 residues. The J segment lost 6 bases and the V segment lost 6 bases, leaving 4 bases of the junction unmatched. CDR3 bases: TGCAGTGCGCGACAGGGCTCTGAAGCTTTCTTT. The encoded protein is CSARQGSEAFF.

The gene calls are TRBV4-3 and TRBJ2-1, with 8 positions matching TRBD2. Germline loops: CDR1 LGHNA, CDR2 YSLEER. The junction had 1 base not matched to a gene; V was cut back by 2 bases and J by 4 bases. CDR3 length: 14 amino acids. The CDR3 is CASSQTSGYNEQFF. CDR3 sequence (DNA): TGCGCCAGCAGCCAAACTAGCGGATACAATGAGCAGTTCTTC.

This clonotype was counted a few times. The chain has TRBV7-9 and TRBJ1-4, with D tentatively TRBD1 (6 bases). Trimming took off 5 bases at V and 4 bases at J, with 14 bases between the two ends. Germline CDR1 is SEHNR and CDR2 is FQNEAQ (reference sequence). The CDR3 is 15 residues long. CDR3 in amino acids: CASSLAQGGNEKLFF. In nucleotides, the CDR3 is TGTGCCAGCAGCCTGGCACAGGGCGGTAATGAAAAACTGTTTTTT.

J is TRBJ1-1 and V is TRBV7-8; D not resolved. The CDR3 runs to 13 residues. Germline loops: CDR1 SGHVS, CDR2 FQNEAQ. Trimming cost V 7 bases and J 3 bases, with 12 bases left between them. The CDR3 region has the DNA TGTGCCAGCAATTGGGTGTTCGACACTGAAGCTTTCTTT. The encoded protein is CASNWVFDTEAFF. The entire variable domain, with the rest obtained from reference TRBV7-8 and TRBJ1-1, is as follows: GAGVSQSPRYKVAKRGQDVALRCDPISGHVSLFWYQQALGQGPEFLTYFQNEAQLDKSGLPSDRFFAERPEGSVSTLKIQRTQQEDSAVYLCASNWVFDTEAFFGQGTRLTVV.

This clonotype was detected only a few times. The CDR3 here is CASSLGGLLDTEAFF. The CDR3 coding sequence is TGTGCCAGCAGTTTAGGAGGCCTGCTGGACACTGAAGCTTTCTTT. J is TRBJ1-1 and V is TRBV12-3 or TRBV12-4; D gene unclear. V lost 1 base and J lost 3, with 12 bases in between. The CDR3 totals 15 residues.

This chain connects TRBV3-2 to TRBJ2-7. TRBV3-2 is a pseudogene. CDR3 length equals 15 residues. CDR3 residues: CASSQESRWAYEQYF. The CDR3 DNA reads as TGTGCCAGCAGCCAAGAATCTAGGTGGGCCTACGAGCAGTACTTC.

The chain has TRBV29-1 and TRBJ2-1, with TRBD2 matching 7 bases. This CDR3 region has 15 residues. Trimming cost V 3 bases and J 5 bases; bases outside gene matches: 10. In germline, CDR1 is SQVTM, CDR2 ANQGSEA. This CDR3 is CSVEGDYIGHNEQFF. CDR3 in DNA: TGCAGCGTTGAGGGGGACTACATAGGCCACAATGAGCAGTTCTTC.

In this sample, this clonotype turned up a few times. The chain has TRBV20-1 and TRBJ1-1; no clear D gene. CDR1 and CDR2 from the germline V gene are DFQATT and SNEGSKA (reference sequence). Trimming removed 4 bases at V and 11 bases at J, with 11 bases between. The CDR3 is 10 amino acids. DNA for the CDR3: TGCAGTGCTATCCTTTTAAGCGCTTTCTTT. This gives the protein CSAILLSAFF.

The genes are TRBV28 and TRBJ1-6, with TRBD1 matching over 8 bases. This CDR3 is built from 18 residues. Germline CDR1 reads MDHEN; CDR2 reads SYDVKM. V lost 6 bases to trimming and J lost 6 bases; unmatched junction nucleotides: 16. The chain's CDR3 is CASRFLRQGISSNSPLHF. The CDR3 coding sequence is TGTGCCAGCAGATTTCTTCGACAGGGGATTAGCAGTAATTCACCCCTCCACTTT.

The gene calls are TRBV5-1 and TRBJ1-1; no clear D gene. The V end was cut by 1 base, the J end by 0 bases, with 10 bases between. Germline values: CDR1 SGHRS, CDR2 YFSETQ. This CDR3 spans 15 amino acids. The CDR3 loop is CASSLSLNMNTEAFF. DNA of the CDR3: TGCGCCAGCAGCTTGTCGTTGAACATGAACACTGAAGCTTTCTTT.

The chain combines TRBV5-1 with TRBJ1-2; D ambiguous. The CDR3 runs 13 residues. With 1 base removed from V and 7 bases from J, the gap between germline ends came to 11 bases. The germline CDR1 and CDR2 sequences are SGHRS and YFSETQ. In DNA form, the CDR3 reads TGCGCCAGCAGCTTGTCGGATCTAGTTGGCTACACCTTC. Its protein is CASSLSDLVGYTF.

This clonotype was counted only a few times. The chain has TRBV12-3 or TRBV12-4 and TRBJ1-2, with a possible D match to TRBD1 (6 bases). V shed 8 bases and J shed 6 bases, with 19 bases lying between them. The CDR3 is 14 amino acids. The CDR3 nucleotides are TGTGCCAGCTTATTTAGGGCGGGGGGCGATGGCTACACCTTC. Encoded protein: CASLFRAGGDGYTF.

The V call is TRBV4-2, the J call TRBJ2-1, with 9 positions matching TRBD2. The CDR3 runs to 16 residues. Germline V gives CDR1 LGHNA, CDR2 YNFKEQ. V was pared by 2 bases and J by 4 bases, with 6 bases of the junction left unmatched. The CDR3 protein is CASSQPPTSGYNEQFF. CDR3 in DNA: TGTGCCAGCAGCCAACCGCCGACTAGCGGATACAATGAGCAGTTCTTC.

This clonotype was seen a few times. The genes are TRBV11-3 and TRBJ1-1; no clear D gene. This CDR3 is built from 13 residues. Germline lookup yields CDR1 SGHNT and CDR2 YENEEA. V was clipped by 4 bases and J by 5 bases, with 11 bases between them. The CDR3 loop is CASSWGAGTEAFF. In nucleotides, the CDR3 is TGTGCCAGCAGCTGGGGTGCGGGGACTGAAGCTTTCTTT.

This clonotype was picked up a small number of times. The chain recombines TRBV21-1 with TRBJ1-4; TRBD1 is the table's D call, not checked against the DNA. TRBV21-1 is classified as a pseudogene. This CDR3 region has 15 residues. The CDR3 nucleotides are TGTGCCAGCAGCGCCTACAGGGGGGATAATGAAAAACTGTTTTTT. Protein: CASSAYRGDNEKLFF.

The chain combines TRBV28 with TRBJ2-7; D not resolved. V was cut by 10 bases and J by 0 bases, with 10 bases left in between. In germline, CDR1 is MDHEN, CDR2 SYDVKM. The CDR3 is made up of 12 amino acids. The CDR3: CATATASYEQYF. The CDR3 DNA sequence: TGTGCCACCGCTACAGCCTCCTACGAGCAGTACTTC.